Described below is a single TCR beta chain sequence and its context. One base away lies a much larger clone, so this may be a sequencing read error. The data belong to a study of molecular identifiers for immune sequencing clone quantification. Previously described methods and listed TCR primers were employed for the bulk TCR libraries. TCRdb ran MiXCR on the PCR reads and lists one entry per CDR3 protein. There are 250,000 to 350,000 distinct CDR3 sequences in the sample; around 21% occur only once, and approximately 0.83% lies in the top ten. This CDR3 has 15 amino acids. CDR1 MNHEY and CDR2 SVGEGT come from the germline V gene. V lost 4 bases to trimming and J lost 0 bases, with 10 bases between them.

V usage is TRBV6-2 or TRBV6-3 and J usage is TRBJ1-5; D uncertain. This receptor was taken from a human donor in good health. Some libraries in this study had Jurkat cell RNA spiked in. Sequenced input: naive CD8+ T cells from blood, with Jurkat cell RNA spiked in. Subset described: FACS-sorted CD8+CD4-CCR7+CD45RA+ naive T cells. Here the CDR3 DNA reads TGTGCCAGCAGTTTCAAGAGGTATAGCAATCAGCCCCAGCATTTT. It specifies CASSFKRYSNQPQHF.